This is a list of T cell receptor beta chains from one sample in a study of blood T cell repertoires in COVID-19. The protocol was immunoSEQ multiplex PCR, while the TCRdb copy is restricted to in-frame clones and leaves out a portion. The sample includes 85,000 to 100,000 clones, 80% to 90% of them seen just once. The sequenced sample consisted of peripheral blood. All receptors derive from a man older than 75 with COVID-19, enrolled during active disease. CDR3s include the opening cysteine and the closing phenylalanine or tryptophan. Fields, in order: J gene, D gene, clone size, V gene, CDR3 DNA, CDR3 protein. A D gene is named only where the DNA matches it firmly. Clone sizes are given selectively: once, few, many, or a class where the clone is expanded.

TRBJ1-3 | . | . | TRBV12-3/TRBV12-4 | TGTGCCAGCAGTCCCCCGGGTACAAACACCATATATTTT | CASSPPGTNTIYF
TRBJ2-7 | . | . | TRBV2 | TGTGCCAGCAAATTGCGGGGGCTCCCCTCCTACGAGCAGTACTTC | CASKLRGLPSYEQYF
TRBJ1-5 | TRBD1 | . | TRBV2 | TGTGCCAGCAGTGACGACCTGACAGGGATGGTCAATCAGCCCCAGCATTTT | CASSDDLTGMVNQPQHF
TRBJ2-3 | . | . | TRBV10-1 | TGCGCCAGCAGCCCGGGACTGCGAGGGGATACGCAGTATTTT | CASSPGLRGDTQYF
TRBJ2-5 | TRBD2 | . | TRBV2 | TGTGCCAGCAGGATTTACGGACTAGTCGGAGAGACCCAGTACTTC | CASRIYGLVGETQYF
TRBJ2-1 | . | . | TRBV19 | TGTGCCAGTAGTATGACGGGGGAGCAGTTCTTC | CASSMTGEQFF
TRBJ2-3 | . | few | TRBV19 | TGTGCCAGTAGTAAGACAGGAGGTACAGATACGCAGTATTTT | CASSKTGGTDTQYF
TRBJ2-7 | . | . | TRBV7-2 | TGTGCCAGCAGCATGGGGGCGTTAAACCCTTACGAGCAGTACTTC | CASSMGALNPYEQYF
TRBJ1-2 | . | . | TRBV28 | TGTGCCAGCAGTTTCAAACAGGGCTTGATGTATGGCTACACCTTC | CASSFKQGLMYGYTF
TRBJ1-1 | . | . | TRBV19 | TGTGCCAGTAGTGGAGGACGGTCCACTGAAGCTTTCTTT | CASSGGRSTEAFF
TRBJ2-1 | . | . | TRBV7-3 | TGTGCCAGCAGCGTCCAACGCGGTGAGCAGTTCTTC | CASSVQRGEQFF
TRBJ2-7 | . | many | TRBV4-1 | TGCGCCAGCAGCCAAGTACAGGGCTACGAGCAGTACTTC | CASSQVQGYEQYF
TRBJ2-7 | . | . | TRBV2 | TGTGCCAGCAAGCTAGGGGTGGGCGAGCAGTACTTC | CASKLGVGEQYF
TRBJ1-5 | . | . | TRBV4-1 | TGCGCCAGCAGCCACCCCCTTAAATCAGGGTATAGCAATCAGCCCCAGCATTTT | CASSHPLKSGYSNQPQHF
TRBJ2-1 | . | . | TRBV19 | TGTGCCAGTAGTATTAGTGGTTCCTACAATGAGCAGTTCTTC | CASSISGSYNEQFF
TRBJ2-2 | TRBD1 | . | TRBV10-2 | TGCGCCAGCAGTGTTGCCAGGGGGACCGGGGAGCTGTTTTTT | CASSVARGTGELFF
TRBJ1-3 | TRBD1 | . | TRBV10-3 | TGTGCCATCAGGGAGGGACAGGGACTTGGAAACACCATATATTTT | CAIREGQGLGNTIYF
TRBJ1-2 | TRBD1 | . | TRBV9 | TGTGCCAGCGGACAGGACCTCTATGGCTACACCTTC | CASGQDLYGYTF
TRBJ1-6 | TRBD1 | . | TRBV30 | TGTGCCTGGAGTAACAGGGGGAATTCACCCCTCCACTTT | CAWSNRGNSPLHF